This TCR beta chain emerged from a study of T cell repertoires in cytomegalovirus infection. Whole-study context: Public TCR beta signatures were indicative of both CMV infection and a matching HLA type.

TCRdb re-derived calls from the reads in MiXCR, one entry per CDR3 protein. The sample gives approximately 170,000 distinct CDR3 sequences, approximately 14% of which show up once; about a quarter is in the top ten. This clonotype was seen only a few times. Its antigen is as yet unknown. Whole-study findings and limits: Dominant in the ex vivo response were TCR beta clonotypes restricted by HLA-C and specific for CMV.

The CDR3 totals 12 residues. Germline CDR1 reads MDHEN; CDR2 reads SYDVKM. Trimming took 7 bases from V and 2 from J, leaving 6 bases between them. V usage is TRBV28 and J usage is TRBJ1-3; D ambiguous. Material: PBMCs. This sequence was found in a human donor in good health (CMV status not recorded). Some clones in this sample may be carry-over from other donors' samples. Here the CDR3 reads CASTSTGNTIYF. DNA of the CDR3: TGTGCCAGCACCTCAACTGGAAACACCATATATTTT.